Presented here are 19 T cell receptor beta chains from one specimen sequenced in a study of blood T cell repertoires in COVID-19. Repertoires were generated with immunoSEQ multiplex PCR, while TCRdb's copy carries only in-frame clones and drops some. The sample consists of 230,000 or so clones, 65% to 85% of them appearing once. Sequencing was done on a sample of peripheral blood. These receptors were taken from a man aged 40-55 years with active or convalescent COVID-19.

The chain carries TRBV27 and TRBJ1-5; possibly TRBD1 for D (6 bases). V gave up 5 bases and J gave up 0 bases, with 14 bases separating them. Germline lookup yields CDR1 MNHEY and CDR2 SMNVEV (reference sequence). CDR3 length: 16 residues. The CDR3 region has the DNA TGTGCCAGCAGTCGTTCGGGACACCATAGCAATCAGCCCCAGCATTTT. Protein product: CASSRSGHHSNQPQHF.

The V gene is TRBV3-1 (or the pseudogene TRBV3-2), the J gene TRBJ1-2; TRBD1 matches 8 bases. Germline assignment: CDR1 LGHDT and CDR2 YNNKEL (reference sequence). V lost 4 bases and J lost 6; bases outside the gene matches: 7. This CDR3 comprises 14 residues. The CDR3 coding sequence is TGTGCCAGCAGCCTGAACAGGGGGACAAATGGCTACACCTTC. This codes for CASSLNRGTNGYTF.

V usage is TRBV3-1 (or the pseudogene TRBV3-2) and J usage is TRBJ2-1, with TRBD2 matching 10 bases. Germline V CDR1 and CDR2: LGHDT, YNNKEL (reference sequence). CDR3 length equals 15 residues. V gave up 6 bases and J gave up 4 bases; unmatched junction bases: 6. The CDR3 spells CASSPSSGSYNEQFF. The CDR3 coding sequence is TGTGCCAGCAGTCCTTCTAGCGGGAGTTACAATGAGCAGTTCTTC.

The J gene is TRBJ2-7, the V gene TRBV3-1 (or the pseudogene TRBV3-2); TRBD1 agrees at 7 bases. Trimming cost V 4 bases and J 2 bases; bases outside gene matches: 8. CDR3 length: 15 residues. Germline CDR1 LGHDT, CDR2 YNNKEL (reference sequence). CDR3 DNA: TGTGCCAGCAGCCGCAACTCGACAGGGACCTACGAGCAGTACTTC. Translation: CASSRNSTGTYEQYF.

This sequence joins TRBV28 and TRBJ2-6, with 7 nucleotides matching TRBD1. The CDR3 is 18 residues long. The trim removed 6 bases at V and 0 bases at J, leaving 11 bases unmatched. The germline CDR1 and CDR2 sequences are MDHEN and SYDVKM. CDR3 sequence reads: CASRPGTVRSSGANVLTF. The CDR3, as DNA: TGTGCCAGCAGACCTGGGACAGTGAGGAGCTCTGGGGCCAACGTCCTGACTTTC.

The rearrangement joins TRBV9 to TRBJ1-6; D might be TRBD1 (5 bases). The V and J ends lost 3 bases and 10 bases respectively, with 20 bases between them. This CDR3 has 16 residues. Germline loops: CDR1 SGDLS, CDR2 YYNGEE. The CDR3 protein is CASSAPGAGLGSPLHF. The CDR3 DNA reads TGTGCCAGCAGCGCCCCTGGGGCAGGGTTGGGGTCACCCCTCCACTTT.

This chain connects TRBV21-1 to TRBJ2-5; TRBD2 is the table's D call and was not checked against the DNA. TRBV21-1 is flagged as a pseudogene. The CDR3 loop spans 17 amino acids. In DNA, the CDR3 is TGTGCCAGCAGCAGGTTTCGTTTATCAGCGGGAGAAGAGACCCAGTACTTC. It translates to CASSRFRLSAGEETQYF.

CDR3 in amino acids: CASSLGTDSYNEQFF. The CDR3 DNA reads as TGTGCCAGCAGCTTGGGGACAGACTCCTACAATGAGCAGTTCTTC. The V call is TRBV5-4, the J call TRBJ2-1; TRBD1 might be the D (6 bases). Germline lookup yields CDR1 SGHNT and CDR2 YYREEE (reference sequence). Trimming took off 0 bases at V and 0 bases at J, with 7 bases between the two ends. This CDR3 comprises 15 residues.

This clone appeared a single time. In DNA, the CDR3 is TGTGCCAGTAGTCTCACAGGGGGCACTTACGAGCAGTACTTC. Protein sequence: CASSLTGGTYEQYF. The V gene is TRBV19, the J gene TRBJ2-7; 9 bases are a match to TRBD1. The ends lost 5 bases at V and 4 bases at J; junction bases unmatched: 6. The germline CDR1 and CDR2 sequences are LNHDA and SQIVND (reference sequence). The CDR3 covers 14 residues. The full variable domain, its missing parts supplied by reference TRBV19 and TRBJ2-7, is DGGITQSPKYLFRKEGQNVTLSCEQNLNHDAMYWYRQDPGQGLRLIYYSQIVNDFQKGDIAEGYSVSREKKESFPLTVTSAQKNPTAFYLCASSLTGGTYEQYFGPGTRLTVT.

The chain has TRBV6-1 and TRBJ2-1; the D gene is possibly TRBD1 (5 bases). Germline CDR1 is MNHNS and CDR2 is SASEGT. The V end was cut by 6 bases, the J end by 4 bases, with 10 bases between. The length of the CDR3 is 13 residues. CDR3 loop: CASRPDRYNEQFF. CDR3 DNA sequence: TGTGCCAGCAGACCCGACAGATACAATGAGCAGTTCTTC.

The rearrangement joins TRBV11-2 to TRBJ2-1; 10 nucleotides align to TRBD2. The CDR3 covers 16 residues. V gave up 4 bases and J gave up 9 bases; unmatched junction bases: 12. The V gene's germline CDR1 is SGHAT and CDR2 FQNNGV. CDR3 residues: CASSSTRAGGRSEQFF. CDR3 nucleotides: TGTGCCAGCAGCTCGACCCGAGCGGGGGGGCGATCTGAGCAGTTCTTC.

V usage is TRBV7-2 and J usage is TRBJ1-5, with a tentative D call TRBD1 (6 bases). V shed 6 bases and J shed 3 bases, with 15 bases lying between them. Germline V lookup: CDR1 SGHTA, CDR2 FQGNSA. The CDR3 consists of 15 residues. In nucleotides, the CDR3 is TGTGCCAGCAGTTCCGGACAGAGGGACAATCAGCCCCAGCATTTT. It translates to CASSSGQRDNQPQHF. Using reference TRBV7-2 and TRBJ1-5 for the parts outside the CDR3, the full variable domain is GAGVSQSPSNKVTEKGKDVELRCDPISGHTALYWYRQSLGQGLEFLIYFQGNSAPDKSGLPSDRFSAERTGGSVSTLTIQRTQQEDSAVYLCASSSGQRDNQPQHFGDGTRLSIL.

DNA of the CDR3: TGTGCCAGCAGTTACTCTAACGAGCAGTACTTC. Protein sequence: CASSYSNEQYF. The genes are TRBV6-5 and TRBJ2-7; D gene uncertain. Germline loops: CDR1 MNHEY, CDR2 SVGAGI. Trimming removed 0 bases from V and 5 bases from J, with 2 bases in between. CDR3 length equals 11 residues.

The rearrangement uses TRBV5-1 and TRBJ2-1; 9 nucleotides match TRBD2. The CDR3 length is 16 residues. The V and J ends lost 1 base and 8 bases, in that order; junction bases with no gene match: 10. Germline V CDR1 and CDR2: SGHRS, YFSETQ. Here the CDR3 DNA reads TGCGCCAGCAGCTTGACTTCTAGCGGGGTCTGGGATGAGCAGTTCTTC. This gives the protein CASSLTSSGVWDEQFF. Full variable domain (missing parts from reference TRBV5-1 and TRBJ2-1): KAGVTQTPRYLIKTRGQQVTLSCSPISGHRSVSWYQQTPGQGLQFLFEYFSETQRNKGNFPGRFSGRQFSNSRSEMNVSTLELGDSALYLCASSLTSSGVWDEQFFGPGTRLTVL.

This chain joins TRBV6-5 and TRBJ1-3; D is possibly TRBD1 (6 bases). The V gene lost 6 bases and the J gene lost 0 bases, with 12 bases spanning the gap. The CDR3 has 15 residues. Germline V gene data show CDR1 as MNHEY and CDR2 as SVGAGI. In nucleotides, the CDR3 is TGTGCCAGCAGCACCAGGGGATTCTCTGGAAACACCATATATTTT. Translation: CASSTRGFSGNTIYF.

The V call is TRBV5-4, the J call TRBJ2-7; D is uncertain. This CDR3 is 15 amino acids long. V lost 4 bases to trimming and J lost 0 bases, with 14 bases between them. Germline values: CDR1 SGHNT, CDR2 YYREEE (reference sequence). The CDR3 here is CASSRRHESSYEQYF. The CDR3 region has the DNA TGTGCCAGCAGCCGACGACACGAGAGCTCCTACGAGCAGTACTTC.

The chain employs TRBV6-5 and TRBJ1-2; tentatively, D is TRBD1 (5 bases). V was pared by 0 bases and J by 8 bases, with 13 bases between. The CDR3 runs to 14 residues. CDR1 is MNHEY, CDR2 SVGAGI, per germline. CDR3 sequence reads: CASSYSGQGEGYTF. The CDR3 nucleotides are TGTGCCAGCAGTTACTCCGGTCAGGGCGAAGGCTACACCTTC.

The V call is TRBV18, the J call TRBJ2-1; D unclear. There are 14 residues in the CDR3. The germline CDR1 and CDR2 sequences are KGHSH and LQKENI. Trimming removed 0 bases at V and 3 bases at J, with 6 bases between. The CDR3 nucleotides are TGTGCCAGCTCACCACCCCCAGACTACAATGAGCAGTTCTTC. Translation gives CASSPPPDYNEQFF.

The J gene is TRBJ2-1, the V gene TRBV27; possible D gene TRBD2, 7 bases. The CDR3 is 16 residues long. CDR1 MNHEY and CDR2 SMNVEV come from the germline V gene (reference sequence). V lost 5 bases and J lost 2, with 16 bases in between. CDR3 amino acids: CASSTRRGATYNEQFF. The CDR3 DNA is TGTGCCAGCAGTACCAGACGGGGGGCCACCTACAATGAGCAGTTCTTC.